This T cell receptor (beta chain) emerged from a study of blood T cells in healthy people across ages. Trimming removed 6 bases from V and 8 bases from J; junction bases left unmatched: 11. Germline loops: CDR1 DFQATT, CDR2 SNEGSKA (reference sequence). CDR3 size: 14 residues. A sample-barcoded 5' primer and a J-beta primer mix were used in a second PCR of roughly 7 to 11 cycles. TCRdb used MiXCR to reprocess the 5' RACE reads, holding one entry per CDR3 protein. Here the sample spans approximately 820,000 distinct CDR3 sequences, under 45% being singletons. A few counts support this clonotype. This sequence was found in a man between 60 and 75 years old in good health. Material for sequencing was blood. The chain uses TRBV20-1 and TRBJ2-1; 9 bases agree with TRBD2. CDR3 amino acids: CSAPIAGVGDEQFF. The CDR3 DNA sequence: TGCAGTGCGCCAATAGCGGGGGTTGGCGATGAGCAGTTCTTC.